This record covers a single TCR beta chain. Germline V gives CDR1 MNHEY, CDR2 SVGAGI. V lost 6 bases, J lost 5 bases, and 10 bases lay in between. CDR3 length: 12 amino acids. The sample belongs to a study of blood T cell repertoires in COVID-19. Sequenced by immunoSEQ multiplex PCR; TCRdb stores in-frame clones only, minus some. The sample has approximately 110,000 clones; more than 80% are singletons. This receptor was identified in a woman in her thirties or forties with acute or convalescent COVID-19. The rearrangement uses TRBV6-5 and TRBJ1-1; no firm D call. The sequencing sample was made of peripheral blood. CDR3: CASRAGGTEAFF. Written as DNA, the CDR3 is TGTGCCAGCAGGGCCGGAGGGACTGAAGCTTTCTTT.